This passage covers 29 T cell receptor beta chains from one sample sequenced in a study of OX40 agonist ivuxolimab in advanced cancers. Clones were read by immunoSEQ multiplex PCR, and TCRdb kept only the in-frame ones, dropping some. The data show around 95,000 clones, around 90% seen once. The specimen comprised CD4+ or CD8+ T cells sorted from blood, sampled in a trial of the OX40 agonist ivuxolimab. These TCRs come from an adult with an advanced solid tumor such as melanoma, head and neck, liver or kidney cancer.

CDR3 in amino acids: CASSSGTLQETQYF. The CDR3 DNA reads as TGTGCCAGCAGTTCCGGAACACTCCAAGAGACCCAGTACTTC. The chain employs TRBV6-5 and TRBJ2-5; D gene ambiguous. The CDR3 totals 14 residues. Germline V gives CDR1 MNHEY, CDR2 SVGAGI. V was clipped by 4 bases and J by 1 base, with 10 bases between them.

The rearrangement joins TRBV6-1 to TRBJ1-5, with unresolved D. Germline V CDR1 and CDR2: MNHNS, SASEGT. V shed 7 bases and J shed 3 bases, with 10 bases lying between them. The length of the CDR3 is 13 residues. The CDR3 coding sequence is TGTGCCAGCAATGCGAACGTCAATCAGCCCCAGCATTTT. The encoded protein is CASNANVNQPQHF.

The chain has TRBV2 and TRBJ2-5; 9 nucleotides align to TRBD2. The CDR3 totals 15 residues. Germline V gives CDR1 SNHLY, CDR2 FYNNEI. The J segment lost 3 bases and the V segment lost 6 bases, leaving 8 bases of the junction unmatched. CDR3 coding DNA: TGTGCCAGCAGACGGACTAGCGCACAAAAAGAGACCCAGTACTTC. Its protein product is CASRRTSAQKETQYF.

The CDR3 bases are TGCGCCAGCAGCTCTGGGACAGGGGGGTCTGAGGATGGCTACACCTTC. Translated: CASSSGTGGSEDGYTF. This chain joins TRBV5-1 and TRBJ1-2; TRBD1 matches 11 bases. The length of the CDR3 is 16 residues. Germline assignment: CDR1 SGHRS and CDR2 YFSETQ. V was pared by 3 bases and J by 6 bases, with 10 bases of the junction left unmatched.

The rearrangement joins TRBV9 to TRBJ2-2, with 15 bases identical to TRBD2. CDR1 and CDR2 (germline): SGDLS, YYNGEE. V lost 0 bases to trimming and J lost 6 bases; unmatched junction nucleotides: 12. The CDR3 is 20 amino acids. The CDR3 loop reads CASSVGTGLAGGKKAGELFF. The CDR3 DNA is TGTGCCAGCAGCGTAGGGACGGGACTAGCGGGAGGCAAGAAGGCCGGGGAGCTGTTTTTT.

The chain is built from TRBV19 and TRBJ2-1; 8 nucleotides match TRBD2. Germline-derived CDR1 and CDR2 are LNHDA and SQIVND (reference sequence). J gave up 1 base and V 3 bases, and 11 bases lay outside the gene matches. The CDR3 runs to 18 residues. The CDR3 DNA reads TGTGCCAGTAGTATCCTACAAATAGCGGGACGGTCCTACAATGAGCAGTTCTTC. Amino acids: CASSILQIAGRSYNEQFF.

As DNA, the CDR3 is TGTGCCAGCAGCTTAAGCCTTAACAATGAGCAGTTCTTC. Protein: CASSLSLNNEQFF. This chain links TRBV7-3 with TRBJ2-1; D not certain. Germline V CDR1 and CDR2: SGHTA, FQGTGA. CDR3 length equals 13 residues. V was cut by 1 base and J by 5 bases, with 6 bases left in between. Filled out from reference TRBV7-3 and TRBJ2-1, the complete variable domain reads GAGVSQTPSNKVTEKGKYVELRCDPISGHTALYWYRQSLGQGPEFLIYFQGTGAADDSGLPNDRFFAVRPEGSVSTLKIQRTERGDSAVYLCASSLSLNNEQFFGPGTRLTVL.

This chain connects TRBV4-1 to TRBJ2-3, with 12 bases that match TRBD2. Trimming removed 3 bases from V and 5 bases from J; junction bases left unmatched: 6. Germline V lookup: CDR1 MGHRA, CDR2 YSYEKL. The CDR3 runs to 16 residues. The CDR3 loop is CASSHGPSGRVDTQYF. CDR3 sequence (DNA): TGCGCCAGCAGCCACGGGCCTAGCGGGAGGGTAGATACGCAGTATTTT.

The chain joins TRBV7-3 to TRBJ2-2; 7 bases fit TRBD1. V shed 3 bases and J 15 bases; nucleotides not matched to a gene: 7. The CDR3 totals 12 residues. Germline lookup yields CDR1 SGHTA and CDR2 FQGTGA. In DNA, the CDR3 is TGTGCCAGCAGCTTCCCCGGGACAGATTTGTTTTTT. Amino acids: CASSFPGTDLFF.

The chain employs TRBV28 and TRBJ1-3, with 9 bases that match TRBD1. The V gene's germline CDR1 is MDHEN and CDR2 SYDVKM. The ends lost 3 bases at V and 0 bases at J; junction bases unmatched: 3. The CDR3 covers 16 residues. The CDR3 spells CASSLLQGASGNTIYF. CDR3 in DNA: TGTGCCAGCAGTTTGTTACAGGGGGCCTCTGGAAACACCATATATTTT.

The genes are TRBV30 and TRBJ1-2; weak D call: TRBD1 (6 bases). The V gene lost 8 bases and the J gene lost 8 bases, with 27 bases spanning the gap. This CDR3 comprises 15 residues. Germline CDR1 GTSNPN, CDR2 SVGIG (reference sequence). Here the CDR3 DNA reads TGTGCCCGGGGAAACAGGGAACCGTCCCCGCGCGGCTACACCTTC. Its translation: CARGNREPSPRGYTF.

The rearrangement links TRBV10-3 to TRBJ1-4; D remains ambiguous. V was pared by 10 bases and J by 0 bases, with 12 bases between. The CDR3 runs 14 residues. CDR1 is ENHRY and CDR2 is SYGVKD in the germline V gene. CDR3 sequence (DNA): TGTGCCAGCAAGCAGACTGCAACTAATGAAAAACTGTTTTTT. It translates to CASKQTATNEKLFF.

This sequence joins TRBV30 and TRBJ1-4; 9 bases agree with TRBD1. Looked up from germline, CDR1 is GTSNPN and CDR2 is SVGIG (reference sequence). V dropped 3 bases and J dropped 8; count of bases not matched to a gene: 7. The CDR3 sequence is 14 residues long. The CDR3 nucleotides read TGTGCCTGGAGGGGACAGGGCTTAATAGAAAAACTGTTTTTT. Translation gives CAWRGQGLIEKLFF. Combining the CDR3 with reference TRBV30 and TRBJ1-4 gives the whole variable domain SQTIHQWPATLVQPVGSPLSLECTVEGTSNPNLYWYRQAAGRGLQLLFYSVGIGQISSEVPQNLSASRPQDRQFILSSKKLLLSDSGFYLCAWRGQGLIEKLFFGSGTQLSVL.

The chain combines TRBV27 with TRBJ2-3; D might be TRBD1 (5 bases). Trimming took 4 bases from V and 1 from J, leaving 18 bases between them. The CDR3 contains 17 residues. From germline, CDR1 is MNHEY and CDR2 SMNVEV (reference sequence). The CDR3: CASSSPNRLRRTDTQYF. The CDR3 nucleotides are TGTGCCAGCAGTTCCCCTAACAGGTTACGCCGCACAGATACGCAGTATTTT.

V gene TRBV7-2 combines with J gene TRBJ2-5; 14 positions match TRBD2. TRBJ2-7 explains the end of the DNA better; the J call may be wrong. Germline CDR1 reads SGHTA; CDR2 reads FQGNSA. CDR3 length: 16 residues. The CDR3 protein is CASSLEGTSGSYEQYF. DNA of the CDR3: TGTGCCAGCAGCTTAGAAGGGACTAGCGGGAGTTACGAGCAGTACTTC.

This clone occurred once. This chain uses TRBV10-2 with TRBJ1-1; 9 nucleotides match TRBD1. J gave up 2 bases and V 8 bases, and 9 bases lay outside the gene matches. Germline CDR1 and CDR2: WSHSY and SAAADI. The CDR3 sequence is 15 residues long. The CDR3 coding sequence is TGCGCCAGCGATGCCGGGACAGGGACAAACACTGAAGCTTTCTTT. It codes for CASDAGTGTNTEAFF.

The chain employs TRBV5-1 and TRBJ1-4; no reliable D call. CDR1 is SGHRS and CDR2 is YFSETQ in the germline V gene. The CDR3 spans 15 residues. The V end was cut by 0 bases, the J end by 8 bases, with 14 bases between. As DNA, the CDR3 is TGCGCCAGCAGCTTGGCTCGGTTGATAGACGAAAAACTGTTTTTT. It translates to CASSLARLIDEKLFF. Full variable domain (remainder filled in from reference TRBV5-1 and TRBJ1-4): KAGVTQTPRYLIKTRGQQVTLSCSPISGHRSVSWYQQTPGQGLQFLFEYFSETQRNKGNFPGRFSGRQFSNSRSEMNVSTLELGDSALYLCASSLARLIDEKLFFGSGTQLSVL.

This clone was seen only once. This rearrangement joins TRBV7-6 to TRBJ2-1; 8 bases map to TRBD1. CDR1 is SGHVS, CDR2 FNYEAQ, per germline. V lost 0 bases, J lost 1 base, and 8 bases stayed unmatched. This CDR3 region has 18 residues. The CDR3 coding sequence is TGTGCCAGCAGCTTAGCGCCAGTACAGGGGGTTTCCTACAATGAGCAGTTCTTC. It codes for CASSLAPVQGVSYNEQFF.

This sequence joins TRBV4-2 and TRBJ2-5; a possible D gene is TRBD2 (6 bases). There are 15 residues in the CDR3. Per germline, CDR1 LGHNA and CDR2 YNFKEQ. The ends were cut back, 0 bases at V and 5 bases at J, with 13 bases in the middle. Written as DNA, the CDR3 is TGTGCCAGCAGCCAAGAGGGGGAGGTTCGGGAGACCCAGTACTTC. It translates to CASSQEGEVRETQYF.

The genes are TRBV30 and TRBJ2-7, with D unresolved. The germline gives CDR1 GTSNPN, CDR2 SVGIG (reference sequence). V was trimmed by 5 bases and J by 3 bases, leaving 20 bases between them. CDR3 length: 15 residues. CDR3 protein: CAWARRLGRFYEQYF. CDR3 nucleotides: TGTGCCTGGGCACGAAGGCTCGGACGGTTCTACGAGCAGTACTTC.

This clone came up once. The V gene is TRBV1, the J gene TRBJ2-3; the table assigns TRBD2, which was not confirmed against the DNA. TRBV1 is described as a pseudogene. The CDR3 sequence is 15 residues long. CDR3 region: CTSSPSGTSTDTQYF. CDR3 in DNA: TGCACCAGCAGCCCTAGCGGAACTAGCACAGATACGCAGTATTTT.

The V and J genes are TRBV9 and TRBJ2-2; tentatively, D is TRBD2 (6 bases). The CDR3 contains 18 residues. CDR1 is SGDLS, CDR2 YYNGEE, per germline. V shed 2 bases and J shed 5 bases, with 22 bases lying between them. CDR3 coding DNA: TGTGCCAGCAGCGTGACCGGGACTTCGAACATAAGGACCGGGGAGCTGTTTTTT. Protein: CASSVTGTSNIRTGELFF.

J is TRBJ2-2 and V is TRBV5-1; 7 bases are a match to TRBD2. This CDR3 contains 15 residues. Germline V gene lookup returns CDR1 SGHRS and CDR2 YFSETQ. The ends lost 6 bases at V and 5 bases at J; junction bases unmatched: 10. The CDR3 bases are TGCGCCAGCAATACCGGCGGGAGTGGGACCGGGGAGCTGTTTTTT. It translates to CASNTGGSGTGELFF.

This chain joins TRBV30 and TRBJ2-2; no reliable D call. Trimming left V 3 bases short and J 2 bases short, with 7 bases between. This CDR3 contains 13 residues. Per the germline V gene, CDR1 is GTSNPN and CDR2 is SVGIG (reference sequence). DNA for the CDR3: TGTGCCTGGAGCTTAACCAACACCGGGGAGCTGTTTTTT. As protein: CAWSLTNTGELFF.

The V gene is TRBV5-5, the J gene TRBJ1-5, with no clear D. The V gene's germline CDR1 is SGHKS and CDR2 YYEKEE (reference sequence). The CDR3 has 14 amino acids. Trimming stripped 5 bases from V and 6 bases from J, with 15 bases between. The CDR3 sequence: CASRPDNGGQPQHF. In nucleotides, the CDR3 is TGTGCCAGCAGGCCTGACAACGGAGGTCAGCCCCAGCATTTT.

The genes are TRBV28 and TRBJ1-5, with D tentatively TRBD1 (5 bases). The CDR3 sequence is 16 residues long. Germline-derived CDR1 and CDR2 are MDHEN and SYDVKM. V dropped 5 bases and J dropped 0 bases, with 14 bases sitting between them. CDR3 nucleotides: TGTGCCAGCAGTGTCAGGGTCCGCCATAGCAATCAGCCCCAGCATTTT. It translates to CASSVRVRHSNQPQHF.

V is TRBV5-6 and J is TRBJ2-7; D may be TRBD1 (6 bases). V was trimmed by 2 bases and J by 0 bases, leaving 15 bases between them. The CDR3 is made up of 16 amino acids. Germline CDR1 and CDR2: SGHDT and YYEEEE. The CDR3 sequence: CASSFRTVGISYEQYF. The CDR3 DNA reads as TGTGCCAGCAGCTTCCGGACAGTCGGCATCTCCTACGAGCAGTACTTC.

V is TRBV18 and J is TRBJ2-5; no firm D call. Germline V gives CDR1 KGHSH, CDR2 LQKENI. V lost 4 bases to trimming and J lost 3 bases, with 3 bases between them. This CDR3 contains 11 residues. The chain's CDR3 is CASSREETQYF. The CDR3, as DNA: TGTGCCAGCTCACGGGAAGAGACCCAGTACTTC.

V is TRBV28 and J is TRBJ1-1; D remains unclear. Germline CDR1 MDHEN, CDR2 SYDVKM. V dropped 3 bases and J dropped 0 bases, with 11 bases sitting between them. This CDR3 spans 15 amino acids. CDR3 nucleotide sequence: TGTGCCAGCAGTTTTCCCCGGCCGATGAACACTGAAGCTTTCTTT. This codes for CASSFPRPMNTEAFF.